The 8 T cell receptor beta chains below were found in one sample sequenced in a study of CD8+ T cells in alopecia areata. The authors extracted RNA and reverse transcribed it into cDNA as the sequencing template. The protocol was immunoSEQ multiplex PCR, while the TCRdb copy is restricted to in-frame clones and leaves out a portion. The sample contains roughly 70,000 clones, approximately 28% of which appear only once. The treatment denotes: oral pan-JAK inhibitor, 5-10 mg twice daily. The specimen was CD8+ T cells sorted from blood, collected at week 4, from a patient treated with tofacitinib. The source is a human donor with alopecia areata.

This chain uses TRBV29-1 with TRBJ1-2, with D tentatively TRBD1 (5 bases). This CDR3 spans 13 amino acids. V was pared by 4 bases and J by 3 bases, with 12 bases between. Germline V gives CDR1 SQVTM, CDR2 ANQGSEA. CDR3 DNA sequence: TGCAGCGTTGCCAGGGTGGGAGACTATGGCTACACCTTC. This gives the protein CSVARVGDYGYTF.

This clone occurred a few times. The chain recombines TRBV28 with TRBJ2-5, with a weak D call TRBD2 (6 bases). Trimming pared 1 base from V and 4 bases from J, leaving 13 bases between. The germline V gene has CDR1 MDHEN and CDR2 SYDVKM. The CDR3 runs 15 residues. CDR3 amino acids: CASSLSEASAETQYF. The DNA for the CDR3 is TGTGCCAGCAGTTTATCCGAGGCTAGCGCAGAGACCCAGTACTTC. The variable domain in full, completed from reference TRBV28 and TRBJ2-5, reads DVKVTQSSRYLVKRTGEKVFLECVQDMDHENMFWYRQDPGLGLRLIYFSYDVKMKEKGDIPEGYSVSREKKERFSLILESASTNQTSMYLCASSLSEASAETQYFGPGTRLLVL.

This clone came up many times. This chain links TRBV5-1 with TRBJ2-1; D ambiguous. The CDR3 is 15 residues long. V lost 0 bases and J 4 bases, leaving 11 bases between the germline ends. Germline values: CDR1 SGHRS, CDR2 YFSETQ. CDR3 region: CASSLGTGLYNEQFF. CDR3 sequence (DNA): TGCGCCAGCAGCTTGGGGACGGGCCTATACAATGAGCAGTTCTTC.

This CDR3 is CASSLGQNYGYTF. The CDR3 DNA is TGTGCCAGCAGCTTGGGACAGAACTATGGCTACACCTTC. This chain connects TRBV9 to TRBJ1-2; 7 bases fit TRBD1. The CDR3 totals 13 residues. The trim removed 4 bases at V and 2 bases at J, leaving 2 bases unmatched. CDR1 is SGDLS, CDR2 YYNGEE, per germline.

The chain joins TRBV30 to TRBJ1-2; a weak D match, TRBD1 (5 bases). Germline assignment: CDR1 GTSNPN and CDR2 SVGIG (reference sequence). The CDR3 sequence is 13 residues long. Trimming shortened V by 0 bases and J by 4 bases, and 9 bases separated the two germline ends. The CDR3 bases are TGTGCCTGGAGTGTGGGGGGTGCCTATGGCTACACCTTC. This gives the protein CAWSVGGAYGYTF.

The sample holds a few counts of this clone. The CDR3 region has the DNA TGTGCCACCGGGGAGGGGCACATTCAGTACTTC. Its translation is CATGEGHIQYF. V and J are TRBV15 and TRBJ2-4; the match to TRBD2 covers 7 bases. The CDR3 totals 11 residues. Germline CDR1 and CDR2: LNHNV and YYDKDF (reference sequence). J lost 8 bases, V lost 8 bases, and 3 bases had no gene match.

The sample holds a few counts of this clone. The chain has TRBV29-1 and TRBJ2-7, with TRBD1 matching over 9 bases. The ends lost 1 base at V and 5 bases at J; junction bases unmatched: 12. CDR3 length: 16 amino acids. CDR1 and CDR2 from the germline V gene are SQVTM and ANQGSEA. The CDR3 is CSVEGQGGQGLNEQYF. For the CDR3, the DNA is TGCAGCGTTGAAGGTCAGGGCGGACAGGGGCTGAACGAGCAGTACTTC.

The rearrangement links TRBV4-3 to TRBJ1-1; D unclear. V was cut by 0 bases and J by 3 bases, with 5 bases left in between. Germline V CDR1 and CDR2: LGHNA, YSLEER. The CDR3 is made up of 13 amino acids. CDR3 sequence (DNA): TGCGCCAGCAGCCAAGAAACGTACACTGAAGCTTTCTTT. Translated, it gives CASSQETYTEAFF.